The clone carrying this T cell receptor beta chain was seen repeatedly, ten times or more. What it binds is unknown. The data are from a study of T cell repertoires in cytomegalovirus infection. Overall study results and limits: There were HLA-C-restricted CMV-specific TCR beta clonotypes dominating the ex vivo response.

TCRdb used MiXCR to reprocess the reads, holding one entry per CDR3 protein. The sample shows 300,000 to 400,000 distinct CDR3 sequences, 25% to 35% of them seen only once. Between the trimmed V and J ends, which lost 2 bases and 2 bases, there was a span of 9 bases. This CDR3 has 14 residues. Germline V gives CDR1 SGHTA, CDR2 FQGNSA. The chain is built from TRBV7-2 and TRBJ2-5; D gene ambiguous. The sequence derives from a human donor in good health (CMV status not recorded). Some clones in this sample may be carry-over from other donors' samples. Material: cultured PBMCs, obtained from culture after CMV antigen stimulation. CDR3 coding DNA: TGTGCCAGCAGCTTAAATGCAGGACAAGAGACCCAGTACTTC. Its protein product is CASSLNAGQETQYF.